What follows is one T cell receptor beta chain and its context. Its antigen is as yet unknown. The trim removed 6 bases at V and 1 base at J, leaving 15 bases unmatched. The CDR3 spans 17 residues. The V gene's germline CDR1 is ENHRY and CDR2 SYGVKD. This record comes from a study of OX40 agonist ivuxolimab in advanced cancers. Background on the study: The drug used for patients, ivuxolimab, was an agonistic anti-OX40 (CD134) antibody.

Study results and limitations: Expanded clones were, on average, more numerous in CD8+ T cells than in CD4+.

Method: immunoSEQ multiplex PCR; TCRdb's copy keeps in-frame clones and lacks some. Seen here are around 62,000 clones, roughly 84% observed once, and the top ten hold about 0.26%. Sequenced material: CD4+ or CD8+ T cells sorted from blood, taken in a trial of the OX40 agonist ivuxolimab. The clonotype was recovered from an adult with an advanced solid tumor such as melanoma, head and neck, liver or kidney cancer. This chain joins TRBV10-3 and TRBJ2-7, with 7 bases identical to TRBD1. DNA for the CDR3: TGTGCCATCAGGGGGATAGTTGGGCAGGGGGAATCCTACGAGCAGTACTTC. This sequence encodes CAIRGIVGQGESYEQYF.